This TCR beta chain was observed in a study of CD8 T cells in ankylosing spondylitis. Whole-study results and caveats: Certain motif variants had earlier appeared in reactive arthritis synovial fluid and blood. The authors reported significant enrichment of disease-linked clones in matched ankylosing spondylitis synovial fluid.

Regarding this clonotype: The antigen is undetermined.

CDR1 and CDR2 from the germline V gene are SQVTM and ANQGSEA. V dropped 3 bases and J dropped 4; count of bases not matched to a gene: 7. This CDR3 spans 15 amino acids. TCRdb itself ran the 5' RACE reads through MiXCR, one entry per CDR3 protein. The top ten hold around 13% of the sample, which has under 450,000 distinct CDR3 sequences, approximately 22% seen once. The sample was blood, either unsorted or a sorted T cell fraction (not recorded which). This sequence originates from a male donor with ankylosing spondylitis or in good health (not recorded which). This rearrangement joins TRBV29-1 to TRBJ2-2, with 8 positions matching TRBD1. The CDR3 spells CSVDTGTGLTGELFF. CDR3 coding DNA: TGCAGCGTTGATACTGGGACAGGACTCACCGGGGAGCTGTTTTTT.